This T cell receptor (beta chain) comes out of a study of graft-versus-host responses after intestinal transplantation. Turning to this clone: What it binds is unknown.

Using immunoSEQ multiplex PCR, the repertoire was profiled, and TCRdb retains in-frame clones only, with some absent. The profile shows about 130,000 clones, just over 90% of them singletons. The CDR3 is 12 residues long. V shed 8 bases and J shed 5 bases, with 15 bases lying between them. Germline CDR1 is SQVTM and CDR2 is ANQGSEA. This clonotype originated in a human donor who received an intestinal transplant. The chain uses TRBV29-1 and TRBJ1-1; no firm D call. Material: unstimulated CD4+ T cells sorted from spleen or lymph node cells, obtained before intestinal transplant. Written as DNA, the CDR3 is TGCAGCCCTTCTAACGGAGTTACTGAAGCTTTCTTT. This encodes CSPSNGVTEAFF.